These T cell receptor beta chains were read from a single sample in a study of T cells in narcolepsy. The table came from immunoSEQ multiplex PCR; TCRdb's copy has only in-frame clones and leaves some out. The repertoire has about 40,000 clones, approximately 89% of them found once; the top ten carry 1% to 1.5%. Sequencing used CD45RA- memory CD4+ T cells from PBMCs. The receptors originated from a human donor with narcolepsy. Both conserved end residues are part of each CDR3. The D gene is left open where the match is weak. Clone size is shown for a subset of rows, as once, few, many or a class of expanded clone.

j_call: TRBJ2-1; clone_size: .; d_call: TRBD2; v_call: TRBV9; cdr3_aa: CASSVTGTSSNEQFF; cdr3_nt: TGTGCCAGCAGCGTGACAGGGACTAGCAGTAATGAGCAGTTCTTC
j_call: TRBJ2-7; clone_size: .; d_call: .; v_call: TRBV5-5; cdr3_aa: CASSSSRVGEQYF; cdr3_nt: TGTGCCAGCAGCTCCTCTCGGGTAGGCGAGCAGTACTTC
j_call: TRBJ1-3; clone_size: few; d_call: .; v_call: TRBV7-2; cdr3_aa: CASSLGIAGSGNTIYF; cdr3_nt: TGTGCCAGCAGCCTAGGAATCGCCGGCTCTGGAAACACCATATATTTT
j_call: TRBJ1-2; clone_size: once; d_call: .; v_call: TRBV5-4; cdr3_aa: CASSLGHREDGYTF; cdr3_nt: TGTGCCAGCAGCTTGGGTCACAGGGAAGATGGCTACACCTTC
j_call: TRBJ1-1; clone_size: once; d_call: .; v_call: TRBV7-2; cdr3_aa: CASSLATRTTNTEAFF; cdr3_nt: TGTGCCAGCAGCTTAGCAACCCGGACAACGAACACTGAAGCTTTCTTT
j_call: TRBJ2-5; clone_size: .; d_call: .; v_call: TRBV7-2; cdr3_aa: CASSLVGGGGRETQYF; cdr3_nt: TGTGCCAGCAGCTTAGTCGGAGGTGGAGGGAGAGAGACCCAGTACTTC
j_call: TRBJ2-1; clone_size: .; d_call: .; v_call: TRBV11-3; cdr3_aa: CASTLDNEQFF; cdr3_nt: TGTGCCAGCACCCTAGACAATGAGCAGTTCTTC
j_call: TRBJ2-2; clone_size: .; d_call: .; v_call: TRBV11-1; cdr3_aa: CASSSLRTTGELFF; cdr3_nt: TGTGCCAGCAGCTCCCTTAGGACGACCGGGGAGCTGTTTTTT
j_call: TRBJ1-1; clone_size: .; d_call: .; v_call: TRBV25-1; cdr3_aa: CASSDWGGSEAEAFF; cdr3_nt: TGTGCCAGCAGTGACTGGGGTGGGAGTGAGGCTGAAGCTTTCTTT
j_call: TRBJ2-1; clone_size: .; d_call: TRBD1; v_call: TRBV2; cdr3_aa: CASSAGGRYNEQFF; cdr3_nt: TGTGCCAGCAGTGCAGGGGGCAGGTACAATGAGCAGTTCTTC
j_call: TRBJ2-5; clone_size: .; d_call: .; v_call: TRBV6-4; cdr3_aa: CASSDHDPGLLVVETQYF; cdr3_nt: TGTGCCAGCAGTGACCACGATCCGGGACTCCTGGTAGTTGAGACCCAGTACTTC
j_call: TRBJ1-6; clone_size: .; d_call: TRBD1; v_call: TRBV28; cdr3_aa: CASSQGGGNSPLHF; cdr3_nt: TGTGCCAGCAGTCAAGGGGGCGGAAATTCACCCCTCCACTTT
j_call: TRBJ1-4; clone_size: .; d_call: TRBD1; v_call: TRBV4-1; cdr3_aa: CASSSGQVNEKLFF; cdr3_nt: TGCGCCAGCAGCTCGGGACAGGTTAATGAAAAACTGTTTTTT
j_call: TRBJ1-4; clone_size: .; d_call: .; v_call: TRBV14; cdr3_aa: CASSNGGREKLFF; cdr3_nt: TGTGCCAGCAGCAACGGGGGGCGTGAAAAACTGTTTTTT
j_call: TRBJ1-1; clone_size: .; d_call: TRBD1; v_call: TRBV5-4; cdr3_aa: CASSGGQGMNTEAFF; cdr3_nt: TGTGCCAGCAGCGGGGGACAGGGGATGAACACTGAAGCTTTCTTT
j_call: TRBJ2-1; clone_size: .; d_call: .; v_call: TRBV5-1; cdr3_aa: CASSLHQGGQNEQFF; cdr3_nt: TGCGCCAGCAGCTTGCATCAGGGGGGTCAGAATGAGCAGTTCTTC
j_call: TRBJ1-1; clone_size: .; d_call: .; v_call: TRBV6-1; cdr3_aa: CASRSLRGFTEAFF; cdr3_nt: TGTGCCAGCAGATCACTCAGGGGATTCACTGAAGCTTTCTTT
j_call: TRBJ2-7; clone_size: .; d_call: TRBD2; v_call: TRBV5-4; cdr3_aa: CASSSGGTSGAGEQYF; cdr3_nt: TGTGCCAGCAGCTCGGGGGGGACTAGCGGAGCAGGGGAGCAGTACTTC
j_call: TRBJ1-5; clone_size: .; d_call: .; v_call: TRBV10-3; cdr3_aa: CAISESAGAGQPQHF; cdr3_nt: TGTGCCATCAGTGAGTCTGCCGGGGCCGGGCAGCCCCAGCATTTT
j_call: TRBJ2-3; clone_size: .; d_call: TRBD2; v_call: TRBV11-2; cdr3_aa: CASSSGTTRSQYF; cdr3_nt: TGTGCCAGCAGCAGTGGGACTACTCGGTCGCAGTATTTT
j_call: TRBJ1-1; clone_size: .; d_call: TRBD1; v_call: TRBV6-5; cdr3_aa: CASSYFPGQGATEAFF; cdr3_nt: TGTGCCAGCAGTTACTTCCCGGGACAGGGAGCCACTGAAGCTTTCTTT
j_call: TRBJ1-2; clone_size: .; d_call: TRBD1; v_call: TRBV6-5; cdr3_aa: CASIALQGANYGYTF; cdr3_nt: TGTGCCAGCATCGCACTACAGGGGGCTAACTATGGCTACACCTTC
j_call: TRBJ2-7; clone_size: .; d_call: .; v_call: TRBV19; cdr3_aa: CASTLTSWSYEQYF; cdr3_nt: TGTGCCAGTACCCTGACTAGTTGGTCCTACGAGCAGTACTTC
j_call: TRBJ2-1; clone_size: .; d_call: TRBD1; v_call: TRBV5-4; cdr3_aa: CASSRGVGTGGRDEQFF; cdr3_nt: TGTGCCAGCAGCCGGGGAGTCGGGACAGGGGGCCGAGATGAGCAGTTCTTC
j_call: TRBJ1-4; clone_size: few; d_call: .; v_call: TRBV4-3; cdr3_aa: CASSQDAVGEKLFF; cdr3_nt: TGCGCCAGCAGCCAGGACGCGGTTGGGGAAAAACTGTTTTTT
j_call: TRBJ1-2; clone_size: .; d_call: .; v_call: TRBV5-4; cdr3_aa: CASSFTEGYGYTF; cdr3_nt: TGTGCCAGCAGCTTCACGGAGGGCTATGGCTACACCTTC
j_call: TRBJ1-2; clone_size: .; d_call: TRBD1; v_call: TRBV18; cdr3_aa: CASSAGQGNYGYTF; cdr3_nt: TGTGCCAGCTCAGCGGGACAGGGGAACTATGGCTACACCTTC
j_call: TRBJ1-5; clone_size: once; d_call: .; v_call: TRBV12-5; cdr3_aa: CASGSGTTHDSNQPQHF; cdr3_nt: TGTGCTAGTGGCTCCGGGACCACCCACGATAGCAATCAGCCCCAGCATTTT
j_call: TRBJ2-3; clone_size: .; d_call: .; v_call: TRBV4-3; cdr3_aa: CASSQGLGGGWGDTQYF; cdr3_nt: TGCGCCAGCAGCCAAGGATTAGGAGGGGGGTGGGGAGATACGCAGTATTTT
j_call: TRBJ2-7; clone_size: .; d_call: .; v_call: TRBV6-5; cdr3_aa: CASSYSTRGEQYF; cdr3_nt: TGTGCCAGCAGTTACTCGACCAGGGGCGAGCAGTACTTC
j_call: TRBJ2-1; clone_size: .; d_call: TRBD2; v_call: TRBV9; cdr3_aa: CASSRGAGATYNEQFF; cdr3_nt: TGTGCCAGCAGCCGAGGGGCGGGAGCCACCTACAATGAGCAGTTCTTC
j_call: TRBJ1-1; clone_size: once; d_call: .; v_call: TRBV6-6; cdr3_aa: CASSYSYGANTEAFF; cdr3_nt: TGTGCCAGCAGTTACTCGTACGGGGCGAACACTGAAGCTTTCTTT
j_call: TRBJ2-3; clone_size: few; d_call: TRBD2; v_call: TRBV6-5; cdr3_aa: CASSYSLAATDTQYF; cdr3_nt: TGTGCCAGCAGTTACTCACTAGCGGCCACAGATACGCAGTATTTT
j_call: TRBJ2-1; clone_size: .; d_call: .; v_call: TRBV12-5; cdr3_aa: CASGPGTPPYNEQFF; cdr3_nt: TGTGCTAGTGGTCCCGGGACCCCGCCGTACAATGAGCAGTTCTTC
j_call: TRBJ1-1; clone_size: .; d_call: .; v_call: TRBV18; cdr3_aa: CASSLRGALDTEAFF; cdr3_nt: TGTGCCAGCTCACTCCGGGGAGCGTTGGACACTGAAGCTTTCTTT
j_call: TRBJ1-1; clone_size: .; d_call: .; v_call: TRBV7-2; cdr3_aa: CASSLGQNTEAFF; cdr3_nt: TGTGCCAGCAGCTTAGGTCAGAACACTGAAGCTTTCTTT
j_call: TRBJ2-7; clone_size: .; d_call: .; v_call: TRBV5-6; cdr3_aa: CASSSNYEQYF; cdr3_nt: TGTGCCAGCAGCTCAAACTACGAGCAGTACTTC
j_call: TRBJ1-1; clone_size: .; d_call: TRBD1; v_call: TRBV7-8; cdr3_aa: CASSLDRGDTEAFF; cdr3_nt: TGTGCCAGCAGCCTCGACAGGGGAGACACTGAAGCTTTCTTT
j_call: TRBJ2-3; clone_size: .; d_call: TRBD2; v_call: TRBV19; cdr3_aa: CASSTTSGDAPDTQYF; cdr3_nt: TGTGCCAGTAGTACGACTAGCGGGGACGCCCCAGATACGCAGTATTTT
j_call: TRBJ2-5; clone_size: .; d_call: .; v_call: TRBV2; cdr3_aa: CASSLGGTQETQYF; cdr3_nt: TGTGCCAGCAGTCTCGGCGGGACCCAAGAGACCCAGTACTTC
j_call: TRBJ2-1; clone_size: .; d_call: TRBD2; v_call: TRBV5-4; cdr3_aa: CASSLYIGSGGPREQFF; cdr3_nt: TGTGCCAGCAGCTTATATATCGGGTCGGGGGGGCCACGGGAGCAGTTCTTC
j_call: TRBJ2-3; clone_size: .; d_call: .; v_call: TRBV7-8; cdr3_aa: CASSLSGTYTDTQYF; cdr3_nt: TGTGCCAGCAGCTTATCTGGGACCTACACAGATACGCAGTATTTT
j_call: TRBJ2-7; clone_size: .; d_call: TRBD2; v_call: TRBV5-1; cdr3_aa: CASSSGGAGELYEQYF; cdr3_nt: TGCGCCAGCAGCTCGGGGGGGGCGGGGGAATTGTACGAGCAGTACTTC
j_call: TRBJ2-6; clone_size: .; d_call: .; v_call: TRBV30; cdr3_aa: CAWSDSSGANVLTF; cdr3_nt: TGTGCCTGGAGTGACTCCTCCGGGGCCAACGTCCTGACTTTC
j_call: TRBJ2-5; clone_size: once; d_call: .; v_call: TRBV5-1; cdr3_aa: CASSPGRQETQYF; cdr3_nt: TGCGCCAGCAGTCCCGGGCGACAAGAGACCCAGTACTTC
j_call: TRBJ2-1; clone_size: .; d_call: .; v_call: TRBV19; cdr3_aa: CASNAPGLGSYNEQFF; cdr3_nt: TGTGCCAGTAACGCACCGGGACTCGGCTCCTACAATGAGCAGTTCTTC
j_call: TRBJ1-1; clone_size: few; d_call: .; v_call: TRBV5-5; cdr3_aa: CASSFQGGTEAFF; cdr3_nt: TGTGCCAGCAGCTTCCAAGGTGGCACTGAAGCTTTCTTT
j_call: TRBJ2-2; clone_size: .; d_call: TRBD1; v_call: TRBV27; cdr3_aa: CASRVYRGNTGELFF; cdr3_nt: TGTGCCAGCAGGGTTTACAGGGGGAACACCGGGGAGCTGTTTTTT
j_call: TRBJ1-1; clone_size: .; d_call: .; v_call: TRBV18; cdr3_aa: CASSPGRLNTEAFF; cdr3_nt: TGTGCCAGCTCACCGGGACGGCTGAACACTGAAGCTTTCTTT
j_call: TRBJ2-7; clone_size: .; d_call: .; v_call: TRBV4-3; cdr3_aa: CASSQERGGGGITYEQYF; cdr3_nt: TGCGCCAGCAGCCAAGAAAGGGGTGGTGGGGGGATCACGTACGAGCAGTACTTC
j_call: TRBJ2-5; clone_size: .; d_call: .; v_call: TRBV6-5; cdr3_aa: CASSERTGETQYF; cdr3_nt: TGTGCCAGCAGTGAACGCACTGGGGAGACCCAGTACTTC
j_call: TRBJ1-1; clone_size: .; d_call: .; v_call: TRBV11-1; cdr3_aa: CASSVIQGNTEAFF; cdr3_nt: TGTGCCAGCAGCGTCATTCAGGGGAACACTGAAGCTTTCTTT
j_call: TRBJ1-6; clone_size: .; d_call: TRBD1; v_call: TRBV6-1; cdr3_aa: CASSKPGQGSSPLHF; cdr3_nt: TGTGCCAGCAGTAAGCCGGGACAGGGTAGTTCACCCCTCCACTTT
j_call: TRBJ1-2; clone_size: .; d_call: .; v_call: TRBV5-4; cdr3_aa: CASSLAGGLNYGYTF; cdr3_nt: TGTGCCAGCAGCTTGGCGGGAGGGCTGAACTATGGCTACACCTTC
j_call: TRBJ2-5; clone_size: .; d_call: .; v_call: TRBV19; cdr3_aa: CASSFTAVQETQYF; cdr3_nt: TGTGCCAGTAGTTTTACGGCAGTACAAGAGACCCAGTACTTC
j_call: TRBJ2-1; clone_size: .; d_call: .; v_call: TRBV7-8; cdr3_aa: CASSQDTNEQFF; cdr3_nt: TGTGCCAGCAGCCAAGACACTAATGAGCAGTTCTTC
j_call: TRBJ2-7; clone_size: .; d_call: .; v_call: TRBV11-2; cdr3_aa: CASAEAYEQYF; cdr3_nt: TGTGCCAGCGCGGAGGCCTACGAGCAGTACTTC
j_call: TRBJ2-1; clone_size: .; d_call: .; v_call: TRBV6-1; cdr3_aa: CASSVLLGRQVYNEQFF; cdr3_nt: TGTGCCAGCAGTGTCCTATTAGGGAGGCAGGTCTACAATGAGCAGTTCTTC
j_call: TRBJ2-2; clone_size: .; d_call: TRBD1; v_call: TRBV9; cdr3_aa: CASSAQGAGTGELFF; cdr3_nt: TGTGCCAGCAGCGCACAGGGGGCCGGCACCGGGGAGCTGTTTTTT
j_call: TRBJ2-4; clone_size: .; d_call: .; v_call: TRBV30; cdr3_aa: CASSGTAKNIQYF; cdr3_nt: TGTGCCTCCTCGGGGACAGCCAAAAACATTCAGTACTTC